This TCR beta chain stems from a study of blood T cell repertoires in COVID-19. Looking at the study overall: COVID-19 samples, acute and convalescent, were from the United States, Italy and Spain. PBMCs, B-cell-depleted T cells, or T cells provided the cDNA or gDNA that made up the material.

All enrollees were roughly 18 to 90 years old and from about 24 US areas. The study counted Cohort 3 donors as recovered given two negative PCRs, clearance, or symptom resolution. The germline gives CDR1 MDHEN, CDR2 SYDVKM. The V end lost 2 bases, the J end lost 2 bases, and 10 bases lay between the germline ends. This CDR3 contains 14 residues. Method: immunoSEQ multiplex PCR; TCRdb's copy keeps in-frame clones and lacks some. Altogether fewer than 400,000 clones are present, approximately 92% being singletons, with the ten largest covering about 18%. The sequencing sample was made of PBMCs or T cells enriched from blood (not recorded which). The sequence derives from a woman under 40 who had recovered from COVID-19. The chain has TRBV28 and TRBJ2-7; maybe TRBD2 (5 bases). This chain's CDR3 is CASSLDGKPYEQYF. CDR3 sequence (DNA): TGTGCCAGCAGTTTAGACGGGAAACCCTACGAGCAGTACTTC.